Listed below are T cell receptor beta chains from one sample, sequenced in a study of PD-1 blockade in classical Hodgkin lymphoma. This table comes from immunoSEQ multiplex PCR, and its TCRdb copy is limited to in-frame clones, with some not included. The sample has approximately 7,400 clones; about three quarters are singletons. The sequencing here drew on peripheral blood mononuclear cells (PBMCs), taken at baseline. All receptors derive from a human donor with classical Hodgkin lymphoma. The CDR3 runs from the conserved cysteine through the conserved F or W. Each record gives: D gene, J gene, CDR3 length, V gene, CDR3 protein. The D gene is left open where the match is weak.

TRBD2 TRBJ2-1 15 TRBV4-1 CASSLVVGRYNEQFF
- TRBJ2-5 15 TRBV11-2 CASSLVSWGAQTQYF
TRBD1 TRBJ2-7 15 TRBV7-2 CASASPGQPSYEQYF
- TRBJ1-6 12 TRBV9 CASSLGQGPLHF
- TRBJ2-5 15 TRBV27 CASSPIEQGKETQYF
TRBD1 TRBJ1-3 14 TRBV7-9 CASSPSGGGNTIYF
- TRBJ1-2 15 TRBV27 CASSSFRVSNYGYTF
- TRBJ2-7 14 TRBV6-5 CASSPGTHGREQYF
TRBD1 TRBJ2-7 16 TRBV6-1 CASSEGPGTVSYEQYF
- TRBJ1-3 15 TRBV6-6 CASSPPGRGGNTIYF
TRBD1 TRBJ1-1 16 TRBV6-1 CASSGTGGIMNTEAFF
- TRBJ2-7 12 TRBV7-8 CASSLDTYEQYF
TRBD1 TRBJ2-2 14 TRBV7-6 CASSPGQVTGELFF
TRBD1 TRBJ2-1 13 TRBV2 CASSRQGGNEQFF
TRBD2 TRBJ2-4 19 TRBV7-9 CASSFWGPVAGDAKNIQYF
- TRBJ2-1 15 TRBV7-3 CASSQQTGRLNEQFF
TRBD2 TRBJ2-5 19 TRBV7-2 CASSSLGGLAGGSQETQYF
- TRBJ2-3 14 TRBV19 CASSIGGNTDTQYF
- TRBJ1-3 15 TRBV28 CASKFGGSSGNTIYF
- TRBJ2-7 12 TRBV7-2 CASSLVGYEQYF
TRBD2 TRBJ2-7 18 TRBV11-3 CASSLKLSREAGRTEQYF
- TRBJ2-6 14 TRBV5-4 CASSDTSGANVLTF
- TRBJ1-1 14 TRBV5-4 CASSLSGTPREAFF
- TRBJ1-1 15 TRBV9 CASTESSTPRSEAFF
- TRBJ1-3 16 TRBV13 CASSLWEGRSGNTIYF
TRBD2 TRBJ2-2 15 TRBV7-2 CASSLGLAGTGELFF
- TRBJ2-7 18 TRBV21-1 CASSKAGLIYPNPYEQYF
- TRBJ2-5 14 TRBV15 CATSRGKGPETQYF
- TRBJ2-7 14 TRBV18 CASRVGPSSYEQYF
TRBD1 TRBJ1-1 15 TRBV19 CASQGGFRQSTEAFF
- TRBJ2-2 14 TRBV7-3 CASSTDSYTGELFF
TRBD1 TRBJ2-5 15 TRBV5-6 CASSLGDRGRETQYF
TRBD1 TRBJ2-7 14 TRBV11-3 CACLLQGQDYEQYF
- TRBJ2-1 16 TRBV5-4 CASSRSPDSSYNEQFF
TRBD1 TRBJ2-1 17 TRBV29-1 CSVEGGTGSLVLNEQFF
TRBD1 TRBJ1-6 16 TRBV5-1 CASSPGQGSYNSPLHF
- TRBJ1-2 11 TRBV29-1 CSAGRHDGYTF
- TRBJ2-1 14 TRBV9 CASSPNGGPTEQFF
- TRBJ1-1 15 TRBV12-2 CASRCKPGPWYEAFF
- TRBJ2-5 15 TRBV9 CASSVARVGQETQYF
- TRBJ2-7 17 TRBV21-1 CASSGGAGKPCSYEQYF
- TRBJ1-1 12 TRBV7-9 CASSFAGTEAFF
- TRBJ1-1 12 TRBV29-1 CSVDWDETEAFF
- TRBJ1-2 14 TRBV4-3 CASSQDVTGKGYTF
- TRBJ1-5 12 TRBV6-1 CASSDGSRTVVF
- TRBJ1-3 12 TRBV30 CAWSVGGNTIYF